This T cell receptor beta chain was documented in a study of shared clonotypes between healthy human individuals. On the study more broadly: For every donor, three CD4 naive, three CD4 memory, two CD8 naive and one CD8 memory plates were used.

Sequenced by immunoSEQ multiplex PCR; TCRdb stores in-frame clones only, minus some. This sample has some 2,400,000 clones; nearly 97% occur once, and the top ten carry about 0.13%. The CDR3 runs to 15 residues. V dropped 0 bases and J dropped 0 bases, with 7 bases sitting between them. Germline-derived CDR1 and CDR2 are SGDLS and YYNGEE. In this sample, this clone turned up once. Its specificity is unknown. Overall study findings and caveats: What naive subsets generally showed was a larger estimated richness than memory subsets showed. Sorted-subset samples were not fully sequenced, rarefaction indicated.

The sample taken for sequencing was naive CD4+ T cells sorted from blood. Subset denoted: CD45RA+ positively selected. The chain joins TRBV9 to TRBJ1-3; a weak D match, TRBD1 (5 bases). This TCR came from a man between 18 and 35 years old in good health. CDR3 sequence reads: CASSVGQTSGNTIYF. The CDR3 DNA sequence: TGTGCCAGCAGCGTAGGACAGACCTCTGGAAACACCATATATTTT.